In its sample, the clone carrying this TCR beta chain was seen many times. These data come from a study of molecular identifiers for immune sequencing clone quantification. V gave up 3 bases and J gave up 4 bases, with 16 bases separating them. CDR3 size: 15 residues. Germline V gene lookup returns CDR1 GTSNPN and CDR2 SVGIG (reference sequence). TCRdb processed the PCR reads anew with MiXCR; each CDR3 protein has one entry. The sample includes approximately 90,000 distinct CDR3 sequences, 21% seen only once; the top ten take approximately 0.99%. Sequences were obtained from naive CD8+ T cells from blood, with Jurkat cell RNA spiked in. Described subset: FACS-sorted CD8+CD4-CCR7+CD45RA+ naive T cells. The V gene is TRBV30, the J gene TRBJ1-5; D may be TRBD1 (5 bases). The clonotype originates from a human donor in good health. Some libraries in this study had Jurkat cell RNA spiked in. The CDR3 protein is CAWSGGSFGNQPQHF. The DNA for the CDR3 is TGTGCCTGGAGCGGGGGAAGTTTCGGGAATCAGCCCCAGCATTTT.